Sequencing of this T cell receptor (beta chain) was carried out in a study of blood T cell repertoires in COVID-19. About the study: Spain, Italy and the United States supplied samples that represented acute and convalescent COVID-19. T cells, B-cell-depleted T cells, or PBMCs provided the cDNA or gDNA that served as material.

Germline V lookup: CDR1 SNHLY, CDR2 FYNNEI. The CDR3 sequence is 13 residues long. V lost 4 bases and J lost 6, with 12 bases in between. Residents of about two dozen US areas, aged about 18 to 95 years, made up the participants. Assignment of participants to cohorts was predicated upon participant-reported clinical history. Assay used: immunoSEQ multiplex PCR; TCRdb lists only in-frame clones, some missing. Among a few hundred thousand clones listed, 70% to 90% were seen once. The chain couples TRBV2 to TRBJ1-1; D not resolved. The sequence was obtained from a woman in her thirties who had recovered from COVID-19. Input material: PBMCs or T cells enriched from blood (not recorded which). CDR3 DNA: TGTGCCAGCAGTGGAACAAAACGGGCTGAAGCTTTCTTT. It translates to CASSGTKRAEAFF.